This is a list of T cell receptor beta chains from one sample in a study of blood T cell repertoires in COVID-19. Only in-frame clones appear in the TCRdb table, and some are missing; sequencing was by immunoSEQ multiplex PCR. The sample records under 400,000 clones, about 90% being singletons. The sample comprised PBMCs or T cells enriched from blood (not recorded which). The receptors derive from a man aged 35-49 years in a cohort exposed to, infected with or recovered from COVID-19 (not recorded which). CDR3s include the opening cysteine and the closing phenylalanine or tryptophan. The D gene is left open where the match is weak. Size values are once, few and many counts, or a class for expanded clones, and some rows have none.

v_call	clone_size	d_call	j_call	cdr3_nt	cdr3_aa
TRBV19	NA	TRBD1	TRBJ1-5	TGTGCCAGTAGTATAGGGACAGGGTTTAATCAGCCCCAGCATTTT	CASSIGTGFNQPQHF
TRBV28	NA	NA	TRBJ2-5	TGTGCCAGCAGTTTCCCCGGGTCCGAGACCCAGTACTTC	CASSFPGSETQYF
TRBV18	NA	NA	TRBJ2-3	TGTGCCAGCTCATACGGACAGGCTAGCGTAGATACGCAGTATTTT	CASSYGQASVDTQYF
TRBV3-1/TRBV3-2	NA	TRBD2	TRBJ2-7	TGTGCCAGCAGCCAAGTAGGGTCACGGGAGGGCCTTATTTACGAGCAGTACTTC	CASSQVGSREGLIYEQYF
TRBV5-4	NA	NA	TRBJ2-3	TGTGCCAGCAGCTCAGGGGACGGTACGCAGTATTTT	CASSSGDGTQYF
TRBV24-1	few	TRBD1	TRBJ1-4	TGTGCCACCAGTGTCGGGACAGGCGTTAATGAAAAACTGTTTTTT	CATSVGTGVNEKLFF
TRBV24-1	NA	NA	TRBJ2-7	TGTGCCACCAGTGACCCACGACTGAACTCCTACGAGCAGTACTTC	CATSDPRLNSYEQYF
TRBV6-5	NA	TRBD2	TRBJ2-7	TGTGCCAGCAGTTACTCGGGGACTAGCGGGTACGAGCAGTACTTC	CASSYSGTSGYEQYF
TRBV11-2	NA	NA	TRBJ2-1	TGTGCCAGCAGCTTAGTTGCTGGGGCCACCTACAATGAGCAGTTCTTC	CASSLVAGATYNEQFF
TRBV15	NA	TRBD1	TRBJ1-5	TGTGCCACCAGCAGAGATTTAGTGGACAGGGCCTATCAGCCCCAGCATTTT	CATSRDLVDRAYQPQHF
TRBV5-6	once	NA	TRBJ2-1	TGTGCCAGCAGCTTCCGGGATGAGCAGTTCTTC	CASSFRDEQFF
TRBV19	NA	NA	TRBJ2-5	TGTGCCAGTACCAGCGGAGGAGGGGGCAAAGAGACCCAGTACTTC	CASTSGGGGKETQYF
TRBV10-3	NA	NA	TRBJ1-6	TGTGCCATCAAACAGGGTGAAAATTCACCCCTCCACTTT	CAIKQGENSPLHF
TRBV7-6	NA	NA	TRBJ2-3	TGTGCCAGCAGCTTGCGGTATACGCAGTATTTT	CASSLRYTQYF
TRBV19	NA	NA	TRBJ1-4	TGTGCCAGTAGTGCGGAAGGGGGTGAAAAACTGTTTTTT	CASSAEGGEKLFF
TRBV15	NA	NA	TRBJ2-7	TGTGCCACCAGCAGAGATCGGAAACTATCCTACGAGCAGTACTTC	CATSRDRKLSYEQYF
TRBV7-9	NA	TRBD1	TRBJ1-1	TGTGCCAGCAGCCGCGGGACAGGAGAAAACAGATGGAAAGCTTTCTTT	CASSRGTGENRWKAFF
TRBV3-1/TRBV3-2	NA	TRBD1	TRBJ2-1	TGTGCCAGCAGCCCCACAGGGGAGCTGCTGAATGAGCAGTTCTTC	CASSPTGELLNEQFF
TRBV10-1	NA	NA	TRBJ2-1	TGCGCCAGCAGTGAAAGGGGTCACAGAGTCAATGAGCAGTTCTTC	CASSERGHRVNEQFF
TRBV15	NA	NA	TRBJ1-4	TGTGCCACCAGCAGAGGATCCAGAAATGAAAAACTGTTTTTT	CATSRGSRNEKLFF
TRBV7-9	NA	NA	TRBJ1-3	TGTGCCAGCAGCTTAGATGACGCAAGGAGCACCATATATTTT	CASSLDDARSTIYF
TRBV18	NA	TRBD2	TRBJ2-3	TGTGCCAGCTCATTGCGGGAGGGCACAGATACGCAGTATTTT	CASSLREGTDTQYF
TRBV9	few	TRBD2	TRBJ2-2	TGTGCCAGCAGCGTAACGCTAGCGGGAGTTGAAACCGGGGAGCTGTTTTTT	CASSVTLAGVETGELFF
TRBV30	once	TRBD1	TRBJ2-2	TGTGCCTGGAGCCCAGGGGGCGCGAGCGGGGAGCTGTTTTTT	CAWSPGGASGELFF
TRBV11-3	once	TRBD2	TRBJ2-2	TGTGCCAGCAGCTTAAGGGGCACTAGCGGGAGGCCCGGGGAGCTGTTTTTT	CASSLRGTSGRPGELFF
TRBV7-2	NA	TRBD1	TRBJ1-5	TGTGCCAGCAGCCACTGGACAGGGACGTACAATCAGCCCCAGCATTTT	CASSHWTGTYNQPQHF
TRBV10-3	NA	TRBD1	TRBJ1-5	TGTGCCATCAGTGGGGCAGGGGGCTATCAGCCCCAGCATTTT	CAISGAGGYQPQHF
TRBV30	NA	TRBD1	TRBJ1-5	TGTGCCTGGGGGGGACAGGGTGAAATCAGCCCCCAGCATTTT	CAWGGQGEISPQHF
TRBV27	few	TRBD1	TRBJ1-1	TGTGCCAGCAGCAGTTACAGGGGGACAGGGATGAACACTGAAGCTTTCTTT	CASSSYRGTGMNTEAFF
TRBV3-1/TRBV3-2	NA	TRBD1	TRBJ1-1	TGTGCCAGCAGCCAAGGGACAGGCCCAAGAACTGAAGCTTTCTTT	CASSQGTGPRTEAFF
TRBV6-5	NA	TRBD2	TRBJ2-7	TGTGCCAGCAGGACTAGCGGGCTATCCTACGAGCAGTACTTC	CASRTSGLSYEQYF
TRBV11-1	NA	TRBD1	TRBJ1-4	TGTGCCAGCAGTTACAGGGGCGCTAATGAAAAACTGTTTTTT	CASSYRGANEKLFF
TRBV7-2	NA	NA	TRBJ2-5	TGTGCCAGCAGCTCTCCCGGAGGTGAAGAGACCCAGTACTTC	CASSSPGGEETQYF
TRBV5-1	NA	TRBD1	TRBJ2-7	TGCGCCAGCAGCTTGGAAGGGACAGGGCCCTACGAGCAGTACTTC	CASSLEGTGPYEQYF
TRBV4-2	once	TRBD1	TRBJ1-4	TGTGCCAGCAGCCAAGTCGGGACAGCTAATGAAAAACTGTTTTTT	CASSQVGTANEKLFF
TRBV30	NA	TRBD1	TRBJ1-4	TGTGCCTGGAGTGTTAAGGGGGCGAGACTGTTTTTT	CAWSVKGARLFF
TRBV5-6	few	NA	TRBJ1-2	TGTGCCAGCAGCACTCAGGGGATCCCAATAGGCTACACCTTC	CASSTQGIPIGYTF
TRBV5-1	NA	TRBD1	TRBJ1-1	TGCGCCAGCAGCCGCGAAAACAGGGGGCGAACTGAAGCTTTCTTT	CASSRENRGRTEAFF
TRBV6-5	NA	TRBD1	TRBJ2-1	TGTGCCAGCAGGCAGGGACAGACCTCCTACAATGAGCAGTTCTTC	CASRQGQTSYNEQFF
TRBV6-5	NA	TRBD1	TRBJ1-2	TGTGCCAGCAGTTACCTGACAGGGCTTGGCTACACCTTC	CASSYLTGLGYTF